This TCR beta chain was sequenced for a study of T cells in localized non-small cell lung cancer. The CDR3 length is 15 residues. V trimming: 1 base; J trimming: 3 bases; junction bases outside the gene matches: 3. CDR1 and CDR2 from the germline V gene are SGHNT and YENEEA. This table comes from immunoSEQ multiplex PCR, and its TCRdb copy is limited to in-frame clones, with some not included. The sample lists 700 to 950 clones; 15% to 25% were seen once. This clone was picked up a small number of times. The genes are TRBV11-3 and TRBJ2-7, with 10 positions matching TRBD2. The sample consisted of normal lung tissue next to the tumor, taken before any cancer treatment. The sequence came from a man aged 40-75 years with stage I lung adenocarcinoma. In DNA, the CDR3 is TGTGCCAGCAGCTTAGTTAGCGGGGGGCACTACGAGCAGTACTTC. Protein product: CASSLVSGGHYEQYF.